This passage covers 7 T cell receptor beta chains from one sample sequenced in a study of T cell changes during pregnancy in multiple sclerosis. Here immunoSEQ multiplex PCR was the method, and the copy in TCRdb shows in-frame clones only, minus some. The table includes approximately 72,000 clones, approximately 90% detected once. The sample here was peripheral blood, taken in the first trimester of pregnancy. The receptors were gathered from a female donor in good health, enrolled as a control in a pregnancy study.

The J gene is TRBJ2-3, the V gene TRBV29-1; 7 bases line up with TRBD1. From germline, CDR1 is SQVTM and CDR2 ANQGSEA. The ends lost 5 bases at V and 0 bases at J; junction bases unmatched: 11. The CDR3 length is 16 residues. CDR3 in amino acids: CSVSQTGDDSTDTQYF. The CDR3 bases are TGCAGCGTTTCACAAACAGGGGACGATAGCACAGATACGCAGTATTTT.

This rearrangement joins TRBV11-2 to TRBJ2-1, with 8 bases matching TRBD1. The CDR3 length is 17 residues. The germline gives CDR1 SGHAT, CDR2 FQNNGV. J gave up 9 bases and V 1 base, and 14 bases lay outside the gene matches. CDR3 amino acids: CASSLGPWQGAESEQFF. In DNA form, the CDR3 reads TGTGCCAGCAGCTTAGGTCCATGGCAGGGGGCGGAGAGTGAGCAGTTCTTC.

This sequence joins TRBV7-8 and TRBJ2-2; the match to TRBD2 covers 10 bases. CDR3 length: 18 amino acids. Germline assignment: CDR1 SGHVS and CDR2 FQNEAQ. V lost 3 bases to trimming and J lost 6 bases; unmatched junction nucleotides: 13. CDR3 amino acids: CASSLRAGGLEIAGELFF. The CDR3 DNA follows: TGTGCCAGCAGCTTGAGAGCGGGAGGGCTCGAGATTGCCGGGGAGCTGTTTTTT.

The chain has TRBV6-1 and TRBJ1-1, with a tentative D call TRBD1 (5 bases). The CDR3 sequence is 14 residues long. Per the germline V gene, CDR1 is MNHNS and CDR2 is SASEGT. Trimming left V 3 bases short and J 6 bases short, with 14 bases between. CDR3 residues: CASSEGQGLAEAFF. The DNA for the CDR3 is TGTGCCAGCAGTGAGGGGCAGGGTCTGGCTGAAGCTTTCTTT.

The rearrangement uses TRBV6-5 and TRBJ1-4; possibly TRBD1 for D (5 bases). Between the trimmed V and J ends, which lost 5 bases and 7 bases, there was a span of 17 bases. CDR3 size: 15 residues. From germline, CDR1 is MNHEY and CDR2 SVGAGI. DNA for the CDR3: TGTGCCAGCAGTCCCCCCCCCGGCAGGGCTGAAAAACTGTTTTTT. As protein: CASSPPPGRAEKLFF.

CDR3 bases: TGTGCCAGCAGCTTCACAGGGGGTCTATTTCCCGAGCAGTACTTC. This codes for CASSFTGGLFPEQYF. This sequence joins TRBV7-9 and TRBJ2-7; 8 nucleotides agree with TRBD1. V was pared by 3 bases and J by 6 bases, with 10 bases of the junction left unmatched. This CDR3 comprises 15 residues. In germline, CDR1 is SEHNR, CDR2 FQNEAQ (reference sequence).

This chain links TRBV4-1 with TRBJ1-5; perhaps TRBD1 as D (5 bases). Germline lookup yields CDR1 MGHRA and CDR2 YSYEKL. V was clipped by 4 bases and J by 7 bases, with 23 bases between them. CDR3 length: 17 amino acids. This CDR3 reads CASSPRYVRDSRQPQHF. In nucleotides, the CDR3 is TGCGCCAGCAGCCCCAGGTACGTCCGGGACTCACGGCAGCCCCAGCATTTT.